Presented here are 4 T cell receptor beta chains from one specimen sequenced in a study of CD8+CD57+ T cells in acquired aplastic anemia. Researchers used genomic DNA as the template to profile TCR beta VDJ and CDR3. TCRdb analysed the reads with MiXCR anew, one entry per CDR3 protein. The sample has 250,000 to 350,000 distinct CDR3 sequences, 45% to 70% seen once. The sample taken for sequencing was sorted CD4+, CD8+, or CD8+CD57+ T cells (not recorded which) from PBMCs. Source of these receptors: a human donor with severe aplastic anemia or a healthy control (not recorded which).

This chain uses TRBV20-1 with TRBJ1-1; D gene ambiguous. With 0 bases removed from V and 2 bases from J, the gap between germline ends came to 7 bases. Looked up from germline, CDR1 is DFQATT and CDR2 is SNEGSKA (reference sequence). The CDR3 sequence is 13 residues long. In DNA form, the CDR3 reads TGCAGTGCTAGAGAGCAGATAAACACTGAAGCTTTCTTT. Translating gives CSAREQINTEAFF.

This clonotype was observed at least ten times. The chain recombines TRBV7-6 with TRBJ2-7; a possible D gene is TRBD1 (6 bases). The CDR3 extends over 15 amino acids. Per the germline V gene, CDR1 is SGHVS and CDR2 is FNYEAQ. Trimming stripped 2 bases from V and 1 base from J, with 12 bases between. CDR3 DNA: TGTGCCAGCAGCTTATCGGACAGCGTATCCTACGAGCAGTACTTC. Translation: CASSLSDSVSYEQYF.

The genes are TRBV7-8 and TRBJ1-2; D is possibly TRBD1 (6 bases). Germline V lookup: CDR1 SGHVS, CDR2 FQNEAQ. The CDR3 is 15 amino acids. The V end was cut by 7 bases, the J end by 3 bases, with 18 bases between. In DNA, the CDR3 is TGTGCCAGCACCAGAGTGGCAGGGGAGGACTATGGCTACACCTTC. Its protein is CASTRVAGEDYGYTF. Filled out from reference TRBV7-8 and TRBJ1-2, the complete variable domain reads GAGVSQSPRYKVAKRGQDVALRCDPISGHVSLFWYQQALGQGPEFLTYFQNEAQLDKSGLPSDRFFAERPEGSVSTLKIQRTQQEDSAVYLCASTRVAGEDYGYTFGSGTRLTVV.

The gene calls are TRBV24-1 and TRBJ1-5; 8 nucleotides align to TRBD1. V was clipped by 6 bases and J by 0 bases; unmatched bases: 3. CDR1 is KGHDR and CDR2 is SFDVKD in the germline V gene. The CDR3 covers 15 residues. The CDR3 nucleotides read TGTGCCACCAGTTTGACAGGGGATAGCAATCAGCCCCAGCATTTT. Amino acids: CATSLTGDSNQPQHF.